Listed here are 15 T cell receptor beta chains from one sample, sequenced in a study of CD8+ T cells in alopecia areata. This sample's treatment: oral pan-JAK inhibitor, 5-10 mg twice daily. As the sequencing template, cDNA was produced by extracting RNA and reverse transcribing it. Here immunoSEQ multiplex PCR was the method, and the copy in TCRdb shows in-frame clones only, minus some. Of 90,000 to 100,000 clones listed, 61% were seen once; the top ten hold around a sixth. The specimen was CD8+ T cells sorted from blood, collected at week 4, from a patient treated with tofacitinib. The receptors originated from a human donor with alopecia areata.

The CDR3, as DNA: TGTGCCACCCGTGGACTGCCGGAGGTCACAGATACGCAGTATTTT. This codes for CATRGLPEVTDTQYF. The chain links TRBV15 to TRBJ2-3, with a tentative D call TRBD2 (5 bases). Per germline, CDR1 LNHNV and CDR2 YYDKDF (reference sequence). This CDR3 is built from 15 residues. Between the trimmed V and J ends, which lost 8 bases and 2 bases, there was a span of 17 bases.

In DNA, the CDR3 is TGTGCCAGCAGCTTATGGCGGGAGGGCACTGAGCAGTTCTTC. Protein product: CASSLWREGTEQFF. The chain combines TRBV13 with TRBJ2-1; 9 positions match TRBD2. Germline V gives CDR1 PRHDT, CDR2 FYEKMQ (reference sequence). J was trimmed by 9 bases and V by 2 bases; bases with no gene match: 5. The CDR3 has 14 amino acids. The whole variable domain, remainder taken from reference TRBV13 and TRBJ2-1, is AAGVIQSPRHLIKEKRETATLKCYPIPRHDTVYWYQQGPGQDPQFLISFYEKMQSDKGSIPDRFSAQQFSDYHSELNMSSLELGDSALYFCASSLWREGTEQFFGPGTRLTVL.

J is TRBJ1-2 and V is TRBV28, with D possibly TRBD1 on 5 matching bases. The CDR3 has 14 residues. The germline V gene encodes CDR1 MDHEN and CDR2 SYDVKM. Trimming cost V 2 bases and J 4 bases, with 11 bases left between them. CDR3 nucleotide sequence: TGTGCCAGCAGTTTACTCAGGGTGGCCTATGGCTACACCTTC. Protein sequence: CASSLLRVAYGYTF.

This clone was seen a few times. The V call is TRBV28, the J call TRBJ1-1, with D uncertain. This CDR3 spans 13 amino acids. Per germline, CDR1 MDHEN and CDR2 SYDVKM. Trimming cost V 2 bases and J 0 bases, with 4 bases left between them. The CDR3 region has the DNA TGTGCCAGCAGTTTAACGGTGAACACTGAAGCTTTCTTT. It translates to CASSLTVNTEAFF. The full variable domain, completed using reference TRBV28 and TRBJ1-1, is DVKVTQSSRYLVKRTGEKVFLECVQDMDHENMFWYRQDPGLGLRLIYFSYDVKMKEKGDIPEGYSVSREKKERFSLILESASTNQTSMYLCASSLTVNTEAFFGQGTRLTVV.

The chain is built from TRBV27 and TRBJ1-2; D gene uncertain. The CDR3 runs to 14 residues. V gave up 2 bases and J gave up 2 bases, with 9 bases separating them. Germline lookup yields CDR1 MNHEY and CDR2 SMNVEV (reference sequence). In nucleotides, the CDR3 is TGTGCCAGCAGTTTACTGGCAGGAAACTATGGCTACACCTTC. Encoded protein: CASSLLAGNYGYTF.

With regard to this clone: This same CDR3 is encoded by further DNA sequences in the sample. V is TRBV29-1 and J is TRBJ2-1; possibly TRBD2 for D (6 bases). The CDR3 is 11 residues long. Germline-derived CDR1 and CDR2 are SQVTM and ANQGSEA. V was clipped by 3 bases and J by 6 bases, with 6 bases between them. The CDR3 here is CSVDGGNEQFF. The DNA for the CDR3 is TGCAGCGTTGACGGGGGCAATGAGCAGTTCTTC.

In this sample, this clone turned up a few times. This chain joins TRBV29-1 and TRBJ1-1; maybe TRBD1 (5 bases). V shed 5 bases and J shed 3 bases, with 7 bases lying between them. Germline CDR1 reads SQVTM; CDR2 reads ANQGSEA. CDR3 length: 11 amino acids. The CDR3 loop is CSVWGHTEAFF. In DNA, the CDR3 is TGCAGCGTTTGGGGCCACACTGAAGCTTTCTTT.

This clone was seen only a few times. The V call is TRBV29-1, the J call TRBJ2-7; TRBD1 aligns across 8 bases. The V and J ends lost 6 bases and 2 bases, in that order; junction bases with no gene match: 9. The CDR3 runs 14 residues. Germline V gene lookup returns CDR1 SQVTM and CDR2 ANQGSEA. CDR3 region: CSVTGTGDTYEQYF. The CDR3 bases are TGCAGCGTGACCGGGACAGGTGACACCTACGAGCAGTACTTC.

For the CDR3, the DNA is TGTGCCTGGAGTGCCCTAGCGGGGATCAAAAACATTCAGTACTTC. This codes for CAWSALAGIKNIQYF. The gene calls are TRBV30 and TRBJ2-4; 9 nucleotides match TRBD2. Germline V gene lookup returns CDR1 GTSNPN and CDR2 SVGIG (reference sequence). There are 15 residues in the CDR3. With 1 base clipped from V and 3 bases from J, the junction kept 4 bases outside the gene matches.

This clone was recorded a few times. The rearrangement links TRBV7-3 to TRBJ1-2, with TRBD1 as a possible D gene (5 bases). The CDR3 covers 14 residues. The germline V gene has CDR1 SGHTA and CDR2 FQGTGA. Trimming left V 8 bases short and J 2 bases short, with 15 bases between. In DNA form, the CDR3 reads TGTGCCAGCGCACCGCTGGGGGGAAACTATGGCTACACCTTC. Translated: CASAPLGGNYGYTF.

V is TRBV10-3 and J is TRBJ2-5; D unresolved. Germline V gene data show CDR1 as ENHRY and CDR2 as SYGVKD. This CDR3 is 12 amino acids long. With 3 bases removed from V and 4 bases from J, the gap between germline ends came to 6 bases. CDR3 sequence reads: CAISDELETQYF. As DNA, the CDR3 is TGTGCCATCAGTGATGAACTAGAGACCCAGTACTTC.

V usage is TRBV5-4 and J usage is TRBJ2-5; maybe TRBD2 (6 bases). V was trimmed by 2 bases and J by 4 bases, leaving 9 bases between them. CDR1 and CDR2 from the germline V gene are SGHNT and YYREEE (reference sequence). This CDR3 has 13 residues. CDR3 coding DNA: TGTGCCAGCAGCTTCCTCGGGGGAGAGACCCAGTACTTC. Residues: CASSFLGGETQYF.

The CDR3 DNA sequence: TGTGCCAGCAGTTACACACGGACAGGGAACGAGCAGTACTTC. It encodes CASSYTRTGNEQYF. The chain recombines TRBV6-5 with TRBJ2-7; 8 bases are shared with TRBD1. CDR1 and CDR2 from the germline V gene are MNHEY and SVGAGI. The CDR3 is 14 residues long. V was pared by 2 bases and J by 5 bases, with 5 bases of the junction left unmatched.

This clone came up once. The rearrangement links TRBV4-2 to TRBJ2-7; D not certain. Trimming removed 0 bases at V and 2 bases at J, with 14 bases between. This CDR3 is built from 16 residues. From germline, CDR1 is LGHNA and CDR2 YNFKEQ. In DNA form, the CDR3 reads TGTGCCAGCAGCCAAGAGGGTAGCTCGAGTACCTACGAGCAGTACTTC. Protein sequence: CASSQEGSSSTYEQYF.

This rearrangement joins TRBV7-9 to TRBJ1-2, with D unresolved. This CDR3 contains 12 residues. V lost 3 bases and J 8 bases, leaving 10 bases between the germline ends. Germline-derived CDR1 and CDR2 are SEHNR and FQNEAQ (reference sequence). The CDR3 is CASSLGSRGYTF. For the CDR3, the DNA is TGTGCCAGCAGCTTGGGGTCGCGCGGCTACACCTTC.